The T cell receptor (beta chain) under discussion was sequenced for a study of T cells in localized non-small cell lung cancer. This CDR3 is built from 13 residues. Germline loops: CDR1 LNHNV, CDR2 YYDKDF (reference sequence). Between the trimmed V and J ends, which lost 5 bases and 9 bases, there was a span of 11 bases. Method: immunoSEQ multiplex PCR; TCRdb's copy keeps in-frame clones and lacks some. The sample shows around 80,000 clones, over 60% of them seen only once. Source: PBMCs, taken before any cancer treatment. This TCR came from a man aged 40 to 70 with stage II squamous cell lung carcinoma. V is TRBV15 and J is TRBJ1-6; D remains ambiguous. CDR3: CATSGSRPSPLHF. Written as DNA, the CDR3 is TGTGCCACCAGCGGTTCCCGACCTTCACCCCTCCACTTT. Combining the CDR3 with reference TRBV15 and TRBJ1-6 gives the whole variable domain DAMVIQNPRYQVTQFGKPVTLSCSQTLNHNVMYWYQQKSSQAPKLLFHYYDKDFNNEADTPDNFQSRRPNTSFCFLDIRSPGLGDTAMYLCATSGSRPSPLHFGNGTRLTVT.